This record covers a single T cell receptor beta chain. The sample comes from a study of shared clonotypes between healthy human individuals. The protocol was immunoSEQ multiplex PCR, while the TCRdb copy is restricted to in-frame clones and leaves out a portion. The sample has roughly 1.4 million clones, just under 99% seen once. V was clipped by 0 bases and J by 1 base, with 10 bases between them. This CDR3 has 17 amino acids. Germline CDR1 reads SGHDN; CDR2 reads FVKESK. The clonotype was recovered from a man aged 25-45 years in good health. Sequenced: naive CD4+ T cells sorted from blood. Subset noted: CD45RA+ positively selected. The gene calls are TRBV14 and TRBJ2-6, with D possibly TRBD1 on 5 matching bases. CDR3 nucleotide sequence: TGTGCCAGCAGCCAAGACAGGGTCGCTTCTGGGGCCAACGTCCTGACTTTC. Its translation: CASSQDRVASGANVLTF.